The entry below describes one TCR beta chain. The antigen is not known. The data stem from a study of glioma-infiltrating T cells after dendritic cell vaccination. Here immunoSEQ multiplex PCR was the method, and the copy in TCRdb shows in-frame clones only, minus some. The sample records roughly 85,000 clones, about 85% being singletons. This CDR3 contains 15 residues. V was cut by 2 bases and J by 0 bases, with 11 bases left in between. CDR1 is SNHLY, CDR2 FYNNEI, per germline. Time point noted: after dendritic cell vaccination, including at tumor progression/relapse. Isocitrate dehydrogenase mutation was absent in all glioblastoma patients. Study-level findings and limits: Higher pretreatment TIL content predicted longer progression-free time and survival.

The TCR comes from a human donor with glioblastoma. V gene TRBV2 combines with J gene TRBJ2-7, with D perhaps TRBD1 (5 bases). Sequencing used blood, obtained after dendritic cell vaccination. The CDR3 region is CASSESGQGSYEQYF. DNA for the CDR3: TGTGCCAGCAGTGAAAGTGGTCAGGGCTCCTACGAGCAGTACTTC.